This is a list of T cell receptor beta chains from one sample in a study of blood T cell repertoires in COVID-19. Method: immunoSEQ multiplex PCR; TCRdb's copy keeps in-frame clones and lacks some. Among some 150,000 clones listed, approximately 80% were seen once. Source material: peripheral blood. The receptors derive from a woman between 55 and 75 years old with active or convalescent COVID-19. The CDR3 runs from the conserved cysteine through the conserved F or W. Fields, in order: CDR3 length, J gene, V gene, clone size, D gene, CDR3 protein, CDR3 DNA. The D gene is left open where the match is weak. Expanded clones are given a class, and other clones once, few, many or no size at all.

>13|TRBJ1-1|TRBV7-8|-|-
CASSRDFTLEAFF
TGTGCCAGCAGCCGGGACTTTACTCTTGAAGCTTTCTTT
>14|TRBJ2-5|TRBV11-2|-|-
CASSLVGQQETQYF
TGTGCCAGCAGCTTAGTGGGACAACAAGAGACCCAGTACTTC
>14|TRBJ1-1|TRBV5-6|once|-
CASSPRRGNTEAFF
TGTGCCAGCAGCCCTCGGAGGGGTAACACTGAAGCTTTCTTT
>15|TRBJ2-5|TRBV7-2|-|TRBD1
CASSEGTGQQETQYF
TGTGCCAGCAGCGAAGGGACAGGGCAACAAGAGACCCAGTACTTC
>14|TRBJ2-7|TRBV3-1/TRBV3-2|-|TRBD2
CASSLLAGEGEQYF
TGTGCCAGCAGCCTACTAGCGGGTGAGGGTGAGCAGTACTTC
>14|TRBJ2-1|TRBV21-1|-|-
CASSTSVTRAEQFF
TGTGCCAGCAGCACTAGCGTGACCCGAGCTGAGCAGTTCTTC
>17|TRBJ2-2|TRBV7-8|-|-
CASSSGNRALNTGELFF
TGTGCCAGCAGCTCCGGCAACAGGGCGCTGAACACCGGGGAGCTGTTTTTT
>13|TRBJ1-5|TRBV30|few|-
CAWDAGAGQPQHF
TGTGCCTGGGACGCAGGGGCAGGGCAGCCCCAGCATTTT
>12|TRBJ2-7|TRBV12-3/TRBV12-4|-|-
CASSFKGDEQYF
TGTGCCAGCAGTTTCAAAGGGGACGAGCAGTACTTC
>14|TRBJ2-3|TRBV18|few|-
CASSSTLPRDTQYF
TGTGCCAGCTCATCGACTCTCCCCCGAGATACGCAGTATTTT
>15|TRBJ1-1|TRBV6-6|-|-
CASTHPVGARTEAFF
TGTGCCAGCACCCACCCCGTGGGGGCGCGCACTGAAGCTTTCTTT
>13|TRBJ2-3|TRBV28|-|-
CASSWGETDTQYF
TGTGCCAGCAGTTGGGGAGAGACAGATACGCAGTATTTT
>14|TRBJ2-1|TRBV5-1|-|TRBD1
CASTGTGGNIQQFF
TGCGCCAGCACGGGGACAGGGGGTAACATACAGCAGTTCTTC
>13|TRBJ1-1|TRBV15|-|-
CATRMDRNTEAFF
TGTGCCACCAGAATGGACAGGAACACTGAAGCTTTCTTT
>14|TRBJ2-1|TRBV7-3|-|TRBD1
CASSLRQGFAEQFF
TGTGCCAGCAGCTTACGACAGGGATTCGCTGAGCAGTTCTTC
>16|TRBJ1-2|TRBV24-1|-|TRBD1
CATSGPSTGGNYGYTF
TGTGCCACCAGTGGACCCTCGACAGGGGGTAACTATGGCTACACCTTC
>15|TRBJ1-5|TRBV30|-|-
CAWSDPGLSNQPQHF
TGTGCCTGGAGTGACCCGGGACTGAGCAATCAGCCCCAGCATTTT
>13|TRBJ1-2|TRBV25-1|-|-
CASSPGGVYGYTF
TGTGCCAGCAGTCCGGGGGGCGTCTATGGCTACACCTTC
>13|TRBJ1-1|TRBV5-6|once|-
CASSLRRNTEAFF
TGTGCCAGCAGCTTGCGGAGGAACACTGAAGCTTTCTTT
>11|TRBJ2-3|TRBV3-1/TRBV3-2|-|-
CASSRGFTQYF
TGTGCCAGCAGCCGAGGATTTACGCAGTATTTT
>14|TRBJ1-4|TRBV25-1|-|TRBD1
CASSEGQGGEKLFF
TGTGCCAGCAGTGAAGGACAGGGTGGGGAAAAACTGTTTTTT
>16|TRBJ1-5|TRBV5-1|-|TRBD1
CASSFTPTGGNQPQHF
TGCGCCAGCAGCTTTACCCCGACAGGGGGAAATCAGCCCCAGCATTTT
>13|TRBJ1-2|TRBV13|-|-
CASSSRVGYGYTF
TGTGCCAGCAGCTCCCGGGTAGGCTATGGCTACACCTTC
>14|TRBJ2-2|TRBV2|-|-
CASSEQGWAGELFF
TGTGCCAGCAGTGAACAGGGATGGGCCGGGGAGCTGTTTTTT
>13|TRBJ2-7|TRBV27|-|-
CASSLDRTYEQYF
TGTGCCAGCAGTTTAGACAGGACCTACGAGCAGTACTTC
>15|TRBJ2-2|TRBV7-9|-|-
CASSLDSFNTGELFF
TGTGCCAGCAGCTTGGACAGCTTCAACACCGGGGAGCTGTTTTTT
>15|TRBJ1-2|TRBV6-5|-|-
CASSYPQTSHYGYTF
TGTGCCAGCAGTTACCCCCAGACAAGCCACTATGGCTACACCTTC
>15|TRBJ2-3|TRBV9|-|TRBD2
CASSVEGGPTDTQYF
TGTGCCAGCAGCGTAGAGGGAGGGCCGACAGATACGCAGTATTTT
>15|TRBJ1-2|TRBV4-2|-|-
CASSHQDPGYYGYTF
TGTGCCAGCAGCCACCAGGACCCGGGATACTATGGCTACACCTTC
>16|TRBJ2-7|TRBV13|-|TRBD2
CASSPERVAGVGEQYF
TGTGCCAGCAGCCCCGAACGGGTAGCGGGAGTAGGAGAGCAGTACTTC
>14|TRBJ2-5|TRBV2|-|TRBD1
CASSLTGGTETQYF
TGTGCCAGCAGTTTGACAGGGGGCACGGAGACCCAGTACTTC
>14|TRBJ1-2|TRBV5-6|-|-
CASRNPSGFYGYTF
TGTGCCAGCAGAAATCCCTCAGGGTTCTATGGCTACACCTTC
>15|TRBJ1-6|TRBV4-3|-|-
CASSETLGRNSPLHF
TGCGCCAGCAGCGAGACGTTGGGGCGGAATTCACCCCTCCACTTT
>14|TRBJ2-1|TRBV4-1|-|-
CASSQDPPRDEQFF
TGCGCCAGCAGCCAAGACCCCCCGAGGGATGAGCAGTTCTTC
>15|TRBJ1-6|TRBV11-2|-|TRBD1
CASSFTGGNNSPLHF
TGTGCCAGCAGCTTTACAGGGGGCAATAATTCACCCCTCCACTTT
>15|TRBJ1-5|TRBV6-6|few|-
CASKDRGVGNQPQHF
TGTGCCAGTAAGGACCGGGGAGTGGGCAATCAGCCCCAGCATTTT
>15|TRBJ1-2|TRBV5-4|many|-
CASSFPTGVDYGYTF
TGTGCCAGCAGCTTCCCTACGGGGGTGGACTATGGCTACACCTTC
>15|TRBJ2-7|TRBV15|-|-
CATSRGVLTAYEQYF
TGTGCCACCAGCAGAGGAGTCCTTACCGCCTACGAGCAGTACTTC
>15|TRBJ1-6|TRBV7-9|few|-
CASSLVGGPNSPLHF
TGTGCCAGCAGCTTAGTGGGGGGTCCTAATTCACCCCTCCACTTT
>15|TRBJ1-6|TRBV28|-|TRBD1
CASSLASGGKSPLHF
TGTGCCAGCAGTTTAGCGTCAGGGGGCAAGTCACCCCTCCACTTT
>15|TRBJ1-3|TRBV5-1|-|-
CASSLSGTLGNTIYF
TGCGCCAGCAGCTTATCCGGGACATTAGGAAACACCATATATTTT